This entry lists 26 T cell receptor beta chains sequenced from one sample in a study of blood T cell repertoires in COVID-19 (TCRdb year 2020). The receptor library was made with the immunoSEQ multiplex PCR assay. TCRdb stores this immuneACCESS table with in-frame sequences only. Part of the clones is absent; in the studies checked, under half of the shortfall reflects unresolved V genes, and no reason is known for the rest. The sample has about 150,000 clones on record, 87% of them singletons. Around 4.6% of the sample rests with the top ten. Sequencing input: peripheral blood. The origin of the receptors is a woman aged 60-75 years with active or convalescent COVID-19.

The V and J genes are TRBV11-1 and TRBJ1-4; the match to TRBD1 covers 9 bases. Unmatched junction bases numbered 6, after V lost 5 bases and J lost 8 bases. The CDR3 extends over 14 amino acids. The V gene's germline CDR1 is SGHAT and CDR2 FQDESV (reference sequence). CDR3 protein: CASSPQGASEKLFF. The CDR3 DNA is TGTGCCAGCAGCCCACAGGGGGCTTCCGAAAAACTGTTTTTT.

The chain joins TRBV11-2 to TRBJ2-1; a weak D match, TRBD2 (5 bases). Per germline, CDR1 SGHAT and CDR2 FQNNGV. This CDR3 has 16 amino acids. Trimming took off 2 bases at V and 1 base at J, with 12 bases between the two ends. The DNA for the CDR3 is TGTGCCAGCAGCTTATACCGGGGTAGGTCCTACAATGAGCAGTTCTTC. It encodes CASSLYRGRSYNEQFF. Drawing the rest from reference TRBV11-2 and TRBJ2-1, the complete variable domain is EAGVAQSPRYKIIEKRQSVAFWCNPISGHATLYWYQQILGQGPKLLIQFQNNGVVDDSQLPKDRFSAERLKGVDSTLKIQPAKLEDSAVYLCASSLYRGRSYNEQFFGPGTRLTVL.

The chain uses TRBV2 and TRBJ2-7; D call uncertain. The CDR3 consists of 12 residues. CDR1 and CDR2 (germline): SNHLY, FYNNEI. Trimming shortened V by 4 bases and J by 2 bases, and 6 bases separated the two germline ends. The CDR3 is CASSVQTYEQYF. In DNA form, the CDR3 reads TGTGCCAGCAGTGTCCAGACCTACGAGCAGTACTTC.

This sequence joins TRBV5-6 and TRBJ1-2; no definite D call. Germline CDR1 and CDR2: SGHDT and YYEEEE. The CDR3 spans 15 residues. The V gene lost 0 bases and the J gene lost 4 bases, with 13 bases spanning the gap. Written as DNA, the CDR3 is TGTGCCAGCAGCTTGGCCTACAGCTCCAGCTATGGCTACACCTTC. This gives the protein CASSLAYSSSYGYTF.

V usage is TRBV11-2 and J usage is TRBJ2-7; no clear D. The CDR3 extends over 15 amino acids. Germline assignment: CDR1 SGHAT and CDR2 FQNNGV. Trimming pared 0 bases from V and 2 bases from J, leaving 11 bases between. The CDR3, as DNA: TGTGCCAGCAGCTTAGATCAGGCCTTTACCTACGAGCAGTACTTC. Translating gives CASSLDQAFTYEQYF.

This clone has just one count. The genes are TRBV27 and TRBJ1-6, with TRBD1 matching 9 bases. The germline gives CDR1 MNHEY, CDR2 SMNVEV (reference sequence). The CDR3 sequence is 17 residues long. Trimming cost V 6 bases and J 3 bases; bases outside gene matches: 9. CDR3 sequence (DNA): TGTGCCAGCAGAGAAGGACAGGGGCGCGTCTATAATTCACCCCTCCACTTT. It yields the protein CASREGQGRVYNSPLHF.

This rearrangement joins TRBV10-3 to TRBJ1-2, with D tentatively TRBD1 (6 bases). This CDR3 spans 16 amino acids. V was cut by 7 bases and J by 4 bases, with 22 bases left in between. Germline CDR1 reads ENHRY; CDR2 reads SYGVKD. The CDR3 sequence: CAITGAANRATYGYTF. The CDR3 DNA follows: TGTGCCATCACTGGGGCGGCTAACAGGGCGACCTATGGCTACACCTTC.

The chain recombines TRBV10-3 with TRBJ2-7, with D possibly matching TRBD1 (6 bases). Germline values: CDR1 ENHRY, CDR2 SYGVKD. The CDR3 is 14 amino acids. With 10 bases removed from V and 5 bases from J, the gap between germline ends came to 21 bases. The CDR3 loop reads CATAAPPDSHEQYF. CDR3 nucleotides: TGTGCCACCGCCGCCCCCCCGGACAGCCACGAGCAGTACTTC.

This chain uses TRBV11-2 with TRBJ1-2, with 8 bases matching TRBD1. The ends lost 3 bases at V and 7 bases at J; junction bases unmatched: 16. The germline CDR1 and CDR2 sequences are SGHAT and FQNNGV. CDR3 length: 17 amino acids. The CDR3 coding sequence is TGTGCCAGCAGCTTGGATAGGTCCTGGACAGGGATCGGTGGCTACACCTTC. Translation: CASSLDRSWTGIGGYTF.

The chain couples TRBV5-1 to TRBJ2-2; a weak D match, TRBD1 (5 bases). CDR1 is SGHRS and CDR2 is YFSETQ in the germline V gene. This CDR3 region has 13 residues. V was clipped by 2 bases and J by 7 bases, with 9 bases between them. CDR3 sequence (DNA): TGCGCCAGCAGCTTCGGACAAGGCGGGGAGCTGTTTTTT. Translated, it gives CASSFGQGGELFF.

This clone was counted a few times. V and J are TRBV15 and TRBJ2-1; a possible D gene is TRBD1 (6 bases). Germline V lookup: CDR1 LNHNV, CDR2 YYDKDF (reference sequence). The CDR3 extends over 16 amino acids. V was pared by 3 bases and J by 5 bases, with 17 bases between. For the CDR3, the DNA is TGTGCCACCAGCAGTACCCAGGGGTCTCAAAACAATGAGCAGTTCTTC. Residues: CATSSTQGSQNNEQFF.

The CDR3 nucleotides are TGCGCCAGCAGCCAAGTCCGAGAGAAGGCTTTCTTT. Protein sequence: CASSQVREKAFF. The J gene is TRBJ1-1, the V gene TRBV4-1, with D unclear. Germline lookup yields CDR1 MGHRA and CDR2 YSYEKL. V was shortened by 1 base and J by 11 bases, with 11 bases between the two germline ends. The CDR3 spans 12 residues.

The CDR3: CASSSASGGPYEQYF. CDR3 in DNA: TGTGCCAGCAGCTCGGCTAGCGGGGGGCCCTACGAGCAGTACTTC. This chain joins TRBV7-2 and TRBJ2-7; 11 bases align to TRBD2. Trimming at V came to 4 bases and at J to 2 bases, leaving 4 bases not matched to a gene. Germline V gene data show CDR1 as SGHTA and CDR2 as FQGNSA. This CDR3 has 15 residues.

This clone was recorded a few times. The chain couples TRBV30 to TRBJ1-5, with 8 nucleotides matching TRBD1. The germline V gene has CDR1 GTSNPN and CDR2 SVGIG (reference sequence). CDR3 length: 14 residues. Trimming cost V 5 bases and J 4 bases; bases outside gene matches: 7. DNA for the CDR3: TGTGCCTGGGACAGGGGTCTTTCAAATCAGCCCCAGCATTTT. This translates into CAWDRGLSNQPQHF.

The V gene is TRBV19, the J gene TRBJ2-7, with 7 bases aligning to TRBD1. The germline gives CDR1 LNHDA, CDR2 SQIVND (reference sequence). The CDR3 runs 13 residues. With 4 bases clipped from V and 3 bases from J, the junction kept 3 bases outside the gene matches. The CDR3 loop is CASSTGDSYEQYF. CDR3 coding DNA: TGTGCCAGTAGTACCGGGGACAGCTACGAGCAGTACTTC.

This rearrangement joins TRBV21-1 to TRBJ1-2. TRBV21-1 is recorded as a pseudogene. This CDR3 comprises 17 residues. DNA for the CDR3: TGTGCCAGCAGCCCGCCTGGGAGGGCCGCTACGGACTATGGCTACACCTTC. This encodes CASSPPGRAATDYGYTF.

The chain links TRBV7-2 to TRBJ2-5, with 11 bases matching TRBD2. The J segment lost 7 bases and the V segment lost 5 bases, leaving 12 bases of the junction unmatched. The CDR3 contains 16 residues. CDR1 SGHTA and CDR2 FQGNSA come from the germline V gene. The chain's CDR3 is CASSLTLAGAGGTQYF. Written as DNA, the CDR3 is TGTGCCAGCAGCCTTACACTAGCGGGGGCTGGGGGGACCCAGTACTTC.

The count of this clone is one. Here the CDR3 DNA reads TGCAGCGTTGTAGGGGGCGAGCAGTACTTC. Its protein product is CSVVGGEQYF. This sequence joins TRBV29-1 and TRBJ2-7; D is perhaps TRBD1 (6 bases). The germline gives CDR1 SQVTM, CDR2 ANQGSEA. Trimming left V 4 bases short and J 6 bases short, with 7 bases between. The CDR3 has 10 amino acids.

J is TRBJ1-6 and V is TRBV3-1 (or the pseudogene TRBV3-2), with 11 bases aligning to TRBD1. CDR3 length: 19 amino acids. V lost 3 bases, J lost 10 bases, and 17 bases stayed unmatched. The germline gives CDR1 LGHDT, CDR2 YNNKEL (reference sequence). The CDR3 DNA is TGTGCCAGCAGCCATGGCTACCCCAGGGACAGGGGGAAGCCGTCACCCCTCCACTTT. Its translation: CASSHGYPRDRGKPSPLHF.

This CDR3 reads CATKGGPDTGELFF. DNA for the CDR3: TGTGCCACCAAAGGAGGGCCGGACACCGGGGAGCTGTTTTTT. This chain joins TRBV5-4 and TRBJ2-2; D perhaps matches TRBD2 (6 bases). This CDR3 region has 14 residues. Germline V CDR1 and CDR2: SGHNT, YYREEE (reference sequence). V gave up 9 bases and J gave up 3 bases, with 15 bases separating them.

This chain's CDR3 is CASSYNPGDISYEQYF. CDR3 DNA: TGTGCCAGCAGTTACAATCCGGGAGACATCTCCTACGAGCAGTACTTC. This chain links TRBV6-2 or TRBV6-3 with TRBJ2-7; possibly TRBD2 for D (6 bases). This CDR3 contains 16 residues. V gave up 2 bases and J gave up 0 bases, with 14 bases separating them. From germline, CDR1 is MNHEY and CDR2 SVGEGT.

The genes are TRBV10-3 and TRBJ2-7; 7 bases map to TRBD1. Trimming cost V 4 bases and J 3 bases; bases outside gene matches: 6. The germline CDR1 and CDR2 sequences are ENHRY and SYGVKD. This CDR3 spans 14 amino acids. The CDR3 loop reads CAISVTGQVYEQYF. The CDR3 DNA reads TGTGCCATCAGTGTCACTGGACAGGTCTACGAGCAGTACTTC.

V is TRBV3-1 (or the pseudogene TRBV3-2) and J is TRBJ2-7, with a weak D call TRBD2 (5 bases). Trimming stripped 1 base from V and 2 bases from J, with 15 bases between. The germline V gene encodes CDR1 LGHDT and CDR2 YNNKEL (reference sequence). The CDR3 loop spans 16 amino acids. As DNA, the CDR3 is TGTGCCAGCAGCCAAGTTTCTTGGAGTAGCGCCTACGAGCAGTACTTC. It translates to CASSQVSWSSAYEQYF.

The chain uses TRBV7-9 and TRBJ2-3; D perhaps matches TRBD2 (7 bases). V was cut by 6 bases and J by 0 bases, with 16 bases left in between. Germline V gene data show CDR1 as SEHNR and CDR2 as FQNEAQ (reference sequence). The CDR3 spans 16 residues. The CDR3 loop reads CASSPSAGASTDTQYF. The CDR3 nucleotides read TGTGCCAGCAGTCCGAGCGCGGGGGCCAGCACAGATACGCAGTATTTT. The variable domain in full, completed from reference TRBV7-9 and TRBJ2-3, reads DTGVSQNPRHKITKRGQNVTFRCDPISEHNRLYWYRQTLGQGPEFLTYFQNEAQLEKSRLLSDRFSAERPKGSFSTLEIQRTEQGDSAMYLCASSPSAGASTDTQYFGPGTRLTVL.

The chain recombines TRBV2 with TRBJ2-5; TRBD2 agrees at 11 bases. Germline V gene sequence: CDR1 SNHLY, CDR2 FYNNEI. Losses at the gene ends were 6 bases for V and 5 bases for J; bases not matched to a gene: 5. This CDR3 has 14 residues. The chain's CDR3 is CASRATSGEETQYF. The CDR3 DNA reads as TGTGCCAGCAGGGCGACTAGCGGGGAGGAGACCCAGTACTTC. Looking up the rest from reference TRBV2 and TRBJ2-5 gives the full variable domain: EPEVTQTPSHQVTQMGQEVILRCVPISNHLYFYWYRQILGQKVEFLVSFYNNEISEKSEIFDDQFSVERPDGSNFTLKIRSTKLEDSAMYFCASRATSGEETQYFGPGTRLLVL.

CDR3 in amino acids: CASSATGDGYTF. The DNA for the CDR3 is TGTGCCAGCAGTGCGACAGGAGATGGCTACACCTTC. The chain couples TRBV12-3 or TRBV12-4 to TRBJ1-2; tentatively, D is TRBD1 (6 bases). CDR3 size: 12 residues. The V and J ends lost 5 bases and 6 bases respectively, with 10 bases between them.